This T cell receptor beta chain was sequenced in a study of T-cell reconstitution after alpha-beta-depleted transplantation in children. Whole-study findings and limits: As was reported, about two months after transplant, alpha-beta T cells came from several hundred expanded graft clones. Newly made T cells mostly supplied T-cell counts and diversity one year after transplant. Certain patients had high TCRbeta diversity at day 60, and it came from recipient T cells and thymic progenitors that survived.

Unique molecular identifiers were incorporated when the TCRbeta library was constructed. TCRdb analysed the PCR reads with MiXCR anew, one entry per CDR3 protein. This repertoire shows about 100,000 distinct CDR3 sequences, 5.5% to 7% found once; its top ten account for more than 20%. This clonotype was detected many times. Its antigen is undetermined. The CDR3 contains 16 residues. CDR1 is SGDLS, CDR2 YYNGEE, per germline. Trimming at V came to 4 bases and at J to 3 bases, leaving 6 bases not matched to a gene. The material was PBMCs, mostly from graft donor cells, obtained 360 days after TCRalphabeta/CD19-depleted stem cell transplant. This sequence originates from a male patient aged 2 to 9 who had a stem cell transplant for acute lymphoblastic leukemia, so the T cells may come from the graft donor. This chain connects TRBV9 to TRBJ1-6; 8 bases are shared with TRBD1. The CDR3 loop reads CASSPRDRNYNSPLHF. The DNA for the CDR3 is TGTGCCAGCAGCCCCCGGGACAGGAACTATAATTCACCCCTCCACTTT.